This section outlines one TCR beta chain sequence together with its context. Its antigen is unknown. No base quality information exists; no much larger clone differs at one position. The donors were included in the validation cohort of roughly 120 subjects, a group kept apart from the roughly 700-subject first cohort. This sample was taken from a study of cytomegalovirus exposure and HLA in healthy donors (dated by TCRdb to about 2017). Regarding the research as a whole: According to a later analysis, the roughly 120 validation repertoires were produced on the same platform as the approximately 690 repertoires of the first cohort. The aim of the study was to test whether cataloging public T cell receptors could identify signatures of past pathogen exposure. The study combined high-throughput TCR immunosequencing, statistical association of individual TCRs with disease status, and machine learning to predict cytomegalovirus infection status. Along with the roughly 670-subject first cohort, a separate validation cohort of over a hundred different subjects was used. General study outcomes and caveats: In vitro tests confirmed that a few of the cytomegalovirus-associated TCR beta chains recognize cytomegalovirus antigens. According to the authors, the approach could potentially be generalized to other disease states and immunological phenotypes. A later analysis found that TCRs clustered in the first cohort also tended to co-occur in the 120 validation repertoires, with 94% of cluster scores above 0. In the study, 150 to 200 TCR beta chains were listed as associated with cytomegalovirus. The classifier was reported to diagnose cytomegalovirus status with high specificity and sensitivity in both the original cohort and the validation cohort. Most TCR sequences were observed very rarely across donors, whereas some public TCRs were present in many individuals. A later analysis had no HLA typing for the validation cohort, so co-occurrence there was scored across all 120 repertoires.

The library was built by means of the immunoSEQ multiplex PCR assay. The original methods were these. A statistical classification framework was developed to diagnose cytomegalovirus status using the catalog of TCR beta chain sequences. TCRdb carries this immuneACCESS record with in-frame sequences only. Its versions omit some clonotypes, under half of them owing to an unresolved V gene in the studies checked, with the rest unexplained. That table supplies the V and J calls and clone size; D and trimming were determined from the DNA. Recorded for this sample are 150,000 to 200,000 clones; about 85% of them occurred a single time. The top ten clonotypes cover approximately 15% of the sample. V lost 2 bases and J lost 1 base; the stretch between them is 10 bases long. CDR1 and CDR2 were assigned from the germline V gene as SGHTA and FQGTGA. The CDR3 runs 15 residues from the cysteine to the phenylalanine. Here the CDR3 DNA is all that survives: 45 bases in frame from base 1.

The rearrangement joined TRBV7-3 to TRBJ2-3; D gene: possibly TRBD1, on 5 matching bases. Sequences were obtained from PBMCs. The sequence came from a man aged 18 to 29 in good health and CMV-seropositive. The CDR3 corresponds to CASSLSGYGTDTQYF. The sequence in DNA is TGTGCCAGCAGCTTATCAGGGTACGGCACAGATACGCAGTATTTT. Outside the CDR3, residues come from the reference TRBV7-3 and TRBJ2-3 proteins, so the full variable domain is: GAGVSQTPSNKVTEKGKYVELRCDPISGHTALYWYRQSLGQGPEFLIYFQGTGAADDSGLPNDRFFAVRPEGSVSTLKIQRTERGDSAVYLCASSLSGYGTDTQYFGPGTRLTVL.